The clone carrying this T cell receptor beta chain was observed a few times. This sample stems from a study of shared clonotypes between healthy human individuals. The method was immunoSEQ multiplex PCR; TCRdb's version includes in-frame clones alone and lacks a portion of them. The sample holds over a million clones, about four fifths seen once. This CDR3 contains 16 residues. Germline values: CDR1 SNHLY, CDR2 FYNNEI. Trimming removed 6 bases at V and 0 bases at J, with 17 bases between. The chain recombines TRBV2 with TRBJ1-2; TRBD1 is a possible D gene (6 bases). Sequencing was performed on memory CD4+ T cells from PBMCs. Subset reported: CD45RA-negative fraction. This sequence originates from a man in his late teens or twenties in good health. Some clones in this sample may be carry-over from other donors' samples. For the CDR3, the DNA is TGTGCCAGCAGCCGTGGACAGATATACACTAACTATGGCTACACCTTC. Its protein is CASSRGQIYTNYGYTF.